This note documents a single TCR beta chain sequence. The count of this clone is one. The antigen this receptor binds is unknown. It has no much larger one-base neighbor in the sample; base qualities were not kept. Donors were healthy HIV-negative adults with no recently reported acute infections or vaccinations. Only Caucasian adults living in Nashville, Tennessee, USA were represented among the donors. CD4+ T cells were enriched through magnetic negative selection, after which naive cells were positively selected on CD45RA and the remaining negative fraction served as the memory subset. After blood collection by leukapheresis, PBMCs were isolated using Ficoll-Histopaque density gradient centrifugation and then cryopreserved in the vapor phase of liquid nitrogen. Purity and quantity of every magnetically sorted T cell population were checked by analytical flow cytometry. Genomic DNA was isolated from each sorted fraction and quantified by UV absorbance on a Nanodrop 2000c.

This record comes from a study of shared clonotypes between healthy human individuals (dated by TCRdb to 2020 to 2022). About the investigation overall: The cohort included three men and two women between 18 and 49 years of age. For each donor, CD4 naive and CD4 memory were each run on three plates, CD8 naive on two plates, and CD8 memory on one plate. Each donor's leukapheresis produced roughly between roughly 0.85 and 10 billion PBMCs. Blood TCR repertoires of about five healthy adults were deeply sequenced to estimate repertoire size and the extent of clonotype sharing between individuals. Different laboratories and diverse techniques were used to prepare libraries and sequence TCR repertoires, to increase sequencing depth and limit assay-specific biases. General findings and caveats noted by the study authors: Larger estimated clonotype richness was generally found for naive subsets than for memory subsets. Pairwise subsampling indicated that sequencing depth was expected to affect the degree of clonotype sharing among donors. Compared with non-shared clonotypes, the clonotypes found in all four sorted-subset donors had higher generation probabilities. Sampling was restricted to blood, and TCR repertoires in tissue are likely to differ from TCR repertoires in blood. Approximately 5% of naive CD4, roughly 3.5% of naive CD8, approximately 2.2% of memory CD4, and about 0.4% of memory CD8 clonotypes were shared across several donors. The small number of donors limited the genetic and exposure-history diversity represented. Even with the large sequencing depth, rarefaction of the sorted-subset datasets indicated that sequencing was incomplete.

Using the deep immunoSEQ assay, multiplex PCR amplified TCR CDR3 regions from genomic DNA. Extracted genomic DNA from each cell subset was distributed evenly across all wells of several immunoSEQ 96-well plates, and each plate was treated as a replicate. Each replicate PCR for sorted subsets received roughly 0.2 ug genomic DNA, equal to about 30,000 T cell genomes. Purified libraries were measured with a Qubit 3.0 fluorometer, size-checked on a Bioanalyzer 2100, and measured again with the KAPA Library Quantification kit. Each immunoSEQ 96-well plate was sequenced on its own single-read 150-cycle Illumina NextSeq 550 flow cell. The authors' analysis ran thus. The immunoSEQ output contained only junctional sequences without quality scores, so filtering could not match that applied to full-length reads. Sequences were annotated with PyIR, a Python wrapper for IgBLAST v1.9, and V/J genes and CDR3 were assigned using IMGT germline references. Reads with weak V/J assignments (E-value above 1e-6), missing CDR3, stop codons, out-of-frame junctions, or ambiguous translated residues were removed. V3J clonotypes were defined as sequences sharing an identical inferred V gene, J gene, and CDR3 amino acid sequence. Percentage overlap between repertoires was computed as shared unique clonotypes divided by the size of the smaller repertoire. Three approaches were used to assess repertoire richness: RTK rarefaction, the Chao1 estimator, and Recon v2.1 estimates of unobserved clonotypes. Generation probabilities for all TCRbeta clonotypes obtained by the gDNA method from a handful of donors were computed using OLGA. TCRdb provides this immuneACCESS table in a form limited to in-frame rearrangements. Some clones are lacking; in checked studies, under half of them reflect an unresolved V gene, and why the rest are absent is not known. The D gene and trimming were derived from the DNA, and the V and J assignments and clone size from that table. Across this sample there are some 2,000,000 clones, with under 97% seen only once. Of the sample, more than 0.1% is held by the ten largest clones.

The receptor's source is a man aged 18 to 29 in good health. The material sequenced was naive CD4+ T cells sorted from blood. What the cell subset or site label conveys for this sample: CD45RA+ positively selected.

The DNA sequence is as follows: TGTGCCACTAAACAGGGGGCGCGAAGTAACACTGAAGCTTTCTTT. It encodes CATKQGARSNTEAFF. The sequence links TRBV10-3 to TRBJ1-1, with 9 bases matching TRBD1. Counted from cysteine to phenylalanine, this CDR3 has 15 amino acids. The CDR3 DNA has 45 bases and is translated from base 1. Via the germline V gene, CDR1 is ENHRY and CDR2 SYGVKD. After removal of 10 bases from V and 2 bases from J, the junction retains 11 bases not matched to a gene.